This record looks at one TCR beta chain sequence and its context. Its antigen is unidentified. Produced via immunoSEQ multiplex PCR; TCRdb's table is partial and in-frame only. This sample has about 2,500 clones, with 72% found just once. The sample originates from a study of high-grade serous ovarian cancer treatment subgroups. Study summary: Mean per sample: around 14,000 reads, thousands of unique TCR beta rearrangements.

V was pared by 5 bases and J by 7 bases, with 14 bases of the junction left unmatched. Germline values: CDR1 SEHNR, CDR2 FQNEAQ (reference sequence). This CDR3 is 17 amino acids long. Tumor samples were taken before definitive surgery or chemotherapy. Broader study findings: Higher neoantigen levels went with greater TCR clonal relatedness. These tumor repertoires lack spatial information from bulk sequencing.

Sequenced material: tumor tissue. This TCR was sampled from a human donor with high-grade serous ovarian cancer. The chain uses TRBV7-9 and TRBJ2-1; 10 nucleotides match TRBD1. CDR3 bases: TGTGCCAGCAGCCCCCGCCGCGCGACAGGGGGCCAGAATGAGCAGTTCTTC. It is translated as CASSPRRATGGQNEQFF. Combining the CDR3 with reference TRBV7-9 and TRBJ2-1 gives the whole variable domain DTGVSQNPRHKITKRGQNVTFRCDPISEHNRLYWYRQTLGQGPEFLTYFQNEAQLEKSRLLSDRFSAERPKGSFSTLEIQRTEQGDSAMYLCASSPRRATGGQNEQFFGPGTRLTVL.